The present entry profiles one T cell receptor (beta chain) with its context. What antigen it recognizes has not been identified. Per-base qualities were not stored, and no clone one base away is much larger. The sample comes from a study of cytotoxic CD8 clonotypes in ibrutinib-treated CLL (dated by TCRdb to the early 2020s). In the study overall: In this cohort, about 16 patients were treatment-naive and about ten were relapsed/refractory, while around 18 had unmutated IGHV. Cryopreserved peripheral blood mononuclear cells were collected at three points: before therapy, at response, and at either sustained remission or disease progression. Longitudinal samples were available for about 30% of the 86 trial participants. Partial responses were observed in roughly 24 patients and complete responses in 2; after a median follow-up of roughly 72 months, remission was maintained in approximately 14 patients and progression was observed in approximately 12. On average, each sample yielded 255,043 productive templates and 85,000 to 95,000 productive rearrangements. All remission and progressive disease samples were collected while patients were still receiving ibrutinib. The response samples were drawn at a median of roughly twelve months into treatment, with a range of about 6 to 36 months.

What the time point label conveys for this sample: progressive disease on ibrutinib. For TCR beta library preparation, about 2 micrograms of genomic DNA were isolated from cryopreserved PBMCs. Longitudinal blood samples from CLL patients on ibrutinib monotherapy were analyzed using high-throughput TCR beta sequencing. The patients were enrolled in a single-center, open-label phase 2 trial of ibrutinib monotherapy. The CDR3 measures 12 amino acids from cysteine to phenylalanine. Only the CDR3 region is kept as DNA, spanning 36 bases read in frame from base 1. The germline V gene encodes CDR1 LNHDA and CDR2 SQIVND (reference sequence). V is clipped by 1 base and J by 6 bases, and the sequence between their germline boundaries is 7 bases long. What the research found in general, with its limitations: Clonality rose at ibrutinib response, remained stable during sustained remission, and dropped back toward baseline at progression. At baseline, clonality was higher than in age-matched healthy donors and showed a strong correlation with circulating CD8+ T-cell counts. Sustained-remission and progressing patients did not have matched sampling times, and lymph node repertoires were not examined. Public clonotypes were rare and either shrank or stayed stable during treatment, and the rise in clonality at ibrutinib response reflected expansion of private clonotypes.

On a MiSeq, deep resolution sequencing aimed for a depth between 1 in 1 million and 1 in 200,000 T cells, with each clonotype covered approximately 9.2x on average. TCR beta libraries were generated with the immunoSEQ hsTCRB Kit. Turning to the authors' computational methods: The data were analyzed with ImmunoSEQ Analyzer and ImmunoSEQ Data Assistant, and V, D and J gene assignments followed IMGT definitions. Clonality, which ranges from 0 to 1, was calculated by subtracting the normalized Shannon entropy of productive rearrangement frequencies from one. Only overrepresented clonotypes making up at least 0.05% of each patient's repertoire were included in the public clonotype analysis. Approximately 14 age-matched healthy donor repertoires from immuneACCESS served as clonality controls. The source is immuneACCESS, and TCRdb retained only in-frame sequences with V and J called. Part of the clones is not carried over; for the studies checked, unresolved V genes explain less than half of this, and the remainder is unexplained. V and J calls and clone size are given by that table; D and trimming were obtained from the DNA. The sample profile shows roughly 11,000 clones; around 85% of them were found once. The biggest ten clones account for about 23% of the sample.

The sequence was collected from a human donor with chronic lymphocytic leukemia. The V gene is TRBV19 and the J gene is TRBJ2-7; the D gene is not confidently resolved. Sequenced here: PBMCs, sampled at disease progression, from a patient treated with ibrutinib. This receptor has the CDR3 CASSIARTEQYF. The DNA sequence is given as TGTGCCAGTAGTATAGCAAGGACCGAGCAGTACTTC.